The table lists the clone carrying this T cell receptor beta chain with many counts. Its antigen remains unidentified. The sample is drawn from a study of T cells in Graves' hyperthyroidism and ophthalmopathy. Study in general: Peripheral blood was secured at the point of initial diagnosis, before any treatment.

Germline loops: CDR1 SEHNR, CDR2 FQNEAQ (reference sequence). V gave up 2 bases and J gave up 0 bases; unmatched junction bases: 17. The CDR3 totals 22 residues. Amplification yielded TCR beta CDR3 regions, with RNA transcripts as the source. An initial round of RT-PCR targeting the TCR CDR3 relied on the HTBI primer set. TCRdb re-called the multiplex PCR reads through MiXCR, storing one row per CDR3 protein. Here the sample spans under 450,000 distinct CDR3 sequences, approximately 17% being singletons. Study-level points and caveats: Stable hyperthyroidism was separated from ophthalmopathy by a model based on 13 V-J features.

The source of this sequence is a woman aged 25 to 39 with Graves' hyperthyroidism that later progressed to Graves' ophthalmopathy. This chain connects TRBV7-9 to TRBJ2-1; TRBD2 aligns across 12 bases. Sequenced: blood. The CDR3 DNA reads TGTGCCAGCAGCTTAACAGATCCGGGACTAGCGGGTTATTGGAGCTCCTACAATGAGCAGTTCTTC. It yields the protein CASSLTDPGLAGYWSSYNEQFF.